Shown below are 16 T cell receptor beta chains from a single sample sequenced in a study of PD-L1 blockade in urothelial cancer (dated by TCRdb to about 2017). Library preparation used the immunoSEQ multiplex PCR assay. TCRdb mirrors the immuneACCESS table, restricted to in-frame sequences. Some clones are absent from its copies; in checked studies, under half trace to an unresolved V gene, and the reason for the others is unknown. The sample table lists around 110,000 clones, 85% to 90% of them with a count of one. Over 1.5% of the sample comes from the top ten. Interpreted using the paper, the time point label stands for: peripheral blood 6 weeks after treatment start. The source material was PBMCs, sampled around atezolizumab (anti-PD-L1) treatment. The origin of the receptors is a man between 60 and 70 years old with urothelial cancer.

The chain carries TRBV6-5 and TRBJ2-7; 10 bases align to TRBD1. J was trimmed by 5 bases and V by 7 bases; bases with no gene match: 11. This CDR3 is 15 amino acids long. CDR1 and CDR2 (germline): MNHEY, SVGAGI. The CDR3 bases are TGTGCCAGCAATAGGGATCGGGACAGGGGCCACGAGCAGTACTTC. Residues: CASNRDRDRGHEQYF.

The rearrangement links TRBV7-2 to TRBJ2-3; TRBD2 matches at 15 bases. The trim removed 6 bases at V and 1 base at J, leaving 8 bases unmatched. The germline V gene has CDR1 SGHTA and CDR2 FQGNSA. The CDR3 contains 18 residues. CDR3 DNA: TGTGCCAGCAGTCGTAGGACTAGCGGGGGGGCGGGCACAGATACGCAGTATTTT. Translating it yields CASSRRTSGGAGTDTQYF.

The chain combines TRBV11-2 with TRBJ2-1, with 12 positions matching TRBD2. Looked up from germline, CDR1 is SGHAT and CDR2 is FQNNGV. J was trimmed by 4 bases and V by 2 bases; bases with no gene match: 3. The CDR3 runs 16 residues. CDR3 bases: TGTGCCAGCAGCTTAAGGCTAGCGGGGGGGTACAATGAGCAGTTCTTC. This encodes CASSLRLAGGYNEQFF.

The rearrangement links TRBV7-9 to TRBJ2-7; possibly TRBD1 for D (5 bases). Trimming took 4 bases from V and 2 from J, leaving 12 bases between them. The CDR3 consists of 14 residues. The V gene's germline CDR1 is SEHNR and CDR2 FQNEAQ (reference sequence). The CDR3 here is CASSSPDRAYEQYF. In DNA, the CDR3 is TGTGCCAGCAGCTCCCCTGACAGAGCCTACGAGCAGTACTTC.

The chain is built from TRBV10-3 and TRBJ1-2, with 11 bases fitting TRBD1. The trim removed 5 bases at V and 1 base at J, leaving 3 bases unmatched. Germline V gene lookup returns CDR1 ENHRY and CDR2 SYGVKD. The CDR3 has 15 residues. DNA of the CDR3: TGTGCCATCAGTTGGACAGGGGGCTTTAACTATGGCTACACCTTC. Protein: CAISWTGGFNYGYTF.

The rearrangement links TRBV19 to TRBJ1-4; D might be TRBD1 (6 bases). Germline V gene sequence: CDR1 LNHDA, CDR2 SQIVND (reference sequence). The CDR3 sequence is 15 residues long. V lost 1 base and J 6 bases, leaving 12 bases between the germline ends. In nucleotides, the CDR3 is TGTGCCAGTAGTATAGTCTCGGGGGGCGATGAAAAACTGTTTTTT. It encodes CASSIVSGGDEKLFF.

The chain employs TRBV18 and TRBJ1-1; weak D call: TRBD1 (5 bases). Germline assignment: CDR1 KGHSH and CDR2 LQKENI. V shed 5 bases and J shed 3 bases, with 19 bases lying between them. The CDR3 contains 16 residues. CDR3 sequence (DNA): TGTGCCAGCTCAACCTTCAGGTGGGGAGGGGACACTGAAGCTTTCTTT. Translated, it gives CASSTFRWGGDTEAFF.

This clone was picked up a small number of times. This chain joins TRBV23-1 and TRBJ2-2, with 11 nucleotides matching TRBD2. TRBV23-1 counts as an open reading frame of uncertain function. The CDR3 length is 16 residues. The ends lost 6 bases at V and 2 bases at J; junction bases unmatched: 5. The CDR3 is CASRISGGANTGELFF. The CDR3 coding sequence is TGCGCCAGCAGAATTAGCGGGGGGGCTAACACCGGGGAGCTGTTTTTT.

The chain has TRBV7-9 and TRBJ1-5; 10 bases fit TRBD1. Unmatched junction bases numbered 10, after V lost 4 bases and J lost 4 bases. The CDR3 sequence is 17 residues long. The germline gives CDR1 SEHNR, CDR2 FQNEAQ (reference sequence). The CDR3 nucleotides are TGTGCCAGCAGCTCAGACAGGGGGCAAAGAGGGAATCAGCCCCAGCATTTT. Translating it yields CASSSDRGQRGNQPQHF.

The rearrangement joins TRBV7-3 to TRBJ2-7; 9 positions agree with TRBD2. Germline CDR1 reads SGHTA; CDR2 reads FQGTGA. With 4 bases clipped from V and 5 bases from J, the junction kept 9 bases outside the gene matches. The CDR3 totals 15 residues. CDR3 region: CASSSVRGGEDEQYF. The DNA of the CDR3 is TGTGCCAGCAGCTCCGTCCGCGGGGGGGAGGACGAGCAGTACTTC.

The rearrangement joins TRBV5-1 to TRBJ1-2; no reliable D call. Germline CDR1 is SGHRS and CDR2 is YFSETQ. CDR3 length equals 12 residues. Trimming took off 0 bases at V and 7 bases at J, with 7 bases between the two ends. The DNA for the CDR3 is TGCGCCAGCAGCTTGGACTTTGGTGGCTACACCTTC. Protein sequence: CASSLDFGGYTF.

CDR3 sequence reads: CASSQRQGDQPQHF. For the CDR3, the DNA is TGTGCCAGCAGCCAAAGACAGGGCGATCAGCCCCAGCATTTT. The genes are TRBV14 and TRBJ1-5; 7 positions match TRBD1. The V gene end was trimmed by 2 bases and the J gene end by 5 bases; junction bases not matched to a gene: 3. Per the germline V gene, CDR1 is SGHDN and CDR2 is FVKESK. The CDR3 is 14 residues long.

V usage is TRBV12-5 and J usage is TRBJ2-2; 9 bases align to TRBD1. This CDR3 is 16 amino acids long. CDR1 and CDR2 (germline): LGHNT, FRNRAP. J lost 3 bases, V lost 3 bases, and 5 bases had no gene match. The CDR3 bases are TGTGCTAGTGGTTTAAGGACAGGGGCGGACACCGGGGAGCTGTTTTTT. It is translated as CASGLRTGADTGELFF.

This sequence joins TRBV9 and TRBJ1-4; 7 bases match TRBD1. J gave up 7 bases and V 3 bases, and 9 bases lay outside the gene matches. Germline CDR1 and CDR2: SGDLS and YYNGEE. This CDR3 contains 15 residues. The CDR3 here is CASSAETGMGEKLFF. In nucleotides, the CDR3 is TGTGCCAGCAGCGCTGAGACAGGGATGGGTGAAAAACTGTTTTTT.

This clone came up a few times. The CDR3 DNA follows: TGTGCCAGCAGTTTATATAGAGGGGGCGGCAGCTCCTATAATTCACCCCTCCACTTT. It translates to CASSLYRGGGSSYNSPLHF. This chain connects TRBV28 to TRBJ1-6; 7 positions match TRBD1. The V and J ends lost 1 base and 0 bases, in that order; junction bases with no gene match: 9. The CDR3 contains 19 residues. The germline V gene encodes CDR1 MDHEN and CDR2 SYDVKM.

V gene TRBV27 combines with J gene TRBJ1-2; tentative D call: TRBD1 (5 bases). Germline loops: CDR1 MNHEY, CDR2 SMNVEV (reference sequence). Trimming took 3 bases from V and 2 from J, leaving 13 bases between them. The CDR3 totals 15 residues. This chain's CDR3 is CASSFGWGLNYGYTF. The CDR3 DNA reads TGTGCCAGCAGTTTCGGGTGGGGCCTGAACTATGGCTACACCTTC.